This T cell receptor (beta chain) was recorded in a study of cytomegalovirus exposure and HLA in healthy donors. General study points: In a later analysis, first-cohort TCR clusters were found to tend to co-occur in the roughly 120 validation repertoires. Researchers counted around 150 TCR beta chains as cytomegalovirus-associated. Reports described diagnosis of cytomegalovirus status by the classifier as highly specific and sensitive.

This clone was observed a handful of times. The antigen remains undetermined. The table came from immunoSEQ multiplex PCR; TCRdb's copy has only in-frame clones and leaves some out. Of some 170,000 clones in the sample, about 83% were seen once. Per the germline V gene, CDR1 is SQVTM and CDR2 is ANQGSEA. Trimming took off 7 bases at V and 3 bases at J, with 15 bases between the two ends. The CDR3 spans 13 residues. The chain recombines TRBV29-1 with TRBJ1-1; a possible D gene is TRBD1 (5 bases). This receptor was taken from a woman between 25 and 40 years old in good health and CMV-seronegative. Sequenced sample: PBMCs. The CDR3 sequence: CSAPLSGYTEAFF. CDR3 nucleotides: TGCAGCGCCCCCTTATCAGGGTACACTGAAGCTTTCTTT. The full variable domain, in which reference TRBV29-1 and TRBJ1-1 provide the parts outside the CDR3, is SAVISQKPSRDICQRGTSLTIQCQVDSQVTMMFWYRQQPGQSLTLIATANQGSEATYESGFVIDKFPISRPNLTFSTLTVSNMSPEDSSIYLCSAPLSGYTEAFFGQGTRLTVV.